Listed below are T cell receptor beta chains from one sample, sequenced in a study of CD8 T cells in Susac syndrome. One entry per CDR3 protein results from TCRdb running MiXCR on the immunoSEQ multiplex PCR reads. The sample has 80,000 or so distinct CDR3 sequences, 95% to 97% seen once. The source material was CD8+ T cells from PBMCs. These receptors came from a human donor with Susac syndrome. Each CDR3 is given with its conserved first and last residue. D genes are given only for firm matches.

V gene: TRBV7-9
J gene: TRBJ2-3
D gene: -
CDR3 protein: CASSKEDTDTQYF
CDR3 DNA: TGTGCCAGCAGCAAGGAGGACACAGATACGCAGTATTTT

V gene: TRBV7-9
J gene: TRBJ2-4
D gene: -
CDR3 protein: CASSSPTTGAKNIQYF
CDR3 DNA: TGTGCCAGCAGCTCGCCAACCACAGGGGCCAAAAACATTCAGTACTTC

V gene: TRBV7-8
J gene: TRBJ2-7
D gene: TRBD2
CDR3 protein: CASSFPTGTSVYEQYF
CDR3 DNA: TGTGCCAGCAGCTTCCCTACCGGGACTAGCGTCTACGAGCAGTACTTC

V gene: TRBV20-1
J gene: TRBJ2-7
D gene: -
CDR3 protein: CSARDRSGAPYEQYF
CDR3 DNA: TGCAGTGCTAGAGATCGATCGGGGGCGCCTTACGAGCAGTACTTC

V gene: TRBV19
J gene: TRBJ2-1
D gene: -
CDR3 protein: CASSITSPWNEQFF
CDR3 DNA: TGTGCCAGTAGTATAACTAGCCCGTGGAATGAGCAGTTCTTC

V gene: TRBV20-1
J gene: TRBJ2-3
D gene: TRBD2
CDR3 protein: CSARGGGRIDTQYF
CDR3 DNA: TGCAGTGCTAGAGGGGGCGGGAGGATCGATACGCAGTATTTT

V gene: TRBV6-6
J gene: TRBJ2-5
D gene: TRBD1
CDR3 protein: CASSAPDRGLYETQYF
CDR3 DNA: TGTGCCAGCAGTGCCCCCGACAGGGGGTTGTATGAGACCCAGTACTTC

V gene: TRBV7-9
J gene: TRBJ2-1
D gene: -
CDR3 protein: CASSFLPSSYNEQFF
CDR3 DNA: TGTGCCAGCAGCTTCCTCCCGAGCTCCTACAATGAGCAGTTCTTC

V gene: TRBV16
J gene: TRBJ1-1
D gene: -
CDR3 protein: CASSQSQVEAFF
CDR3 DNA: TGTGCCAGCAGCCAAAGTCAGGTTGAAGCTTTCTTT

V gene: TRBV28
J gene: TRBJ2-5
D gene: -
CDR3 protein: CASSLRGPIETQYF
CDR3 DNA: TGTGCCAGCAGTTTAAGAGGGCCCATTGAGACCCAGTACTTC

V gene: TRBV29-1
J gene: TRBJ2-7
D gene: TRBD2
CDR3 protein: CSVRLAGVSYNYEQYF
CDR3 DNA: TGCAGCGTGCGACTAGCGGGAGTATCCTACAACTACGAGCAGTACTTC

V gene: TRBV14
J gene: TRBJ2-3
D gene: -
CDR3 protein: CASSRQGHTQYF
CDR3 DNA: TGTGCCAGCAGCCGACAAGGCCATACGCAGTATTTT

V gene: TRBV27
J gene: TRBJ2-2
D gene: -
CDR3 protein: CASRQGINTGELFF
CDR3 DNA: TGTGCCAGCAGACAGGGAATCAATACCGGGGAGCTGTTTTTT

V gene: TRBV6-2/TRBV6-3
J gene: TRBJ1-1
D gene: TRBD1
CDR3 protein: CASGMTGSHTEAFF
CDR3 DNA: TGTGCCAGCGGAATGACAGGGTCCCACACTGAAGCTTTCTTT

V gene: TRBV5-1
J gene: TRBJ2-3
D gene: -
CDR3 protein: CASSLPSTRGDTQYF
CDR3 DNA: TGCGCCAGCAGCTTGCCTAGCACACGAGGGGATACGCAGTATTTT

V gene: TRBV9
J gene: TRBJ2-1
D gene: TRBD1
CDR3 protein: CASSGHRGITYNEQFF
CDR3 DNA: TGTGCCAGCAGCGGACACAGGGGGATTACCTACAATGAGCAGTTCTTC

V gene: TRBV20-1
J gene: TRBJ1-1
D gene: TRBD1
CDR3 protein: CSARQQGAVWTEAFF
CDR3 DNA: TGCAGTGCTAGACAACAGGGGGCAGTCTGGACTGAAGCTTTCTTT

V gene: TRBV27
J gene: TRBJ2-3
D gene: -
CDR3 protein: CASSLEGVATPSTDTQYF
CDR3 DNA: TGTGCCAGCAGTTTGGAAGGGGTAGCCACTCCTAGCACAGATACGCAGTATTTT

V gene: TRBV6-5
J gene: TRBJ1-2
D gene: -
CDR3 protein: CASSSSGVYGYTF
CDR3 DNA: TGTGCCAGCAGCTCCAGCGGGGTCTATGGCTACACCTTC

V gene: TRBV12-3/TRBV12-4
J gene: TRBJ2-1
D gene: -
CDR3 protein: CASSFNGYNEQFF
CDR3 DNA: TGTGCCAGCAGTTTCAACGGCTACAATGAGCAGTTCTTC

V gene: TRBV29-1
J gene: TRBJ2-1
D gene: -
CDR3 protein: CSVGGTEGGYNEQFF
CDR3 DNA: TGCAGCGTCGGAGGAACCGAGGGGGGCTACAATGAGCAGTTCTTC

V gene: TRBV6-2/TRBV6-3
J gene: TRBJ1-5
D gene: -
CDR3 protein: CASSPGQMHQPQHF
CDR3 DNA: TGTGCCAGCAGCCCCGGACAGATGCATCAGCCCCAGCATTTT

V gene: TRBV4-2
J gene: TRBJ2-7
D gene: -
CDR3 protein: CASSQEWSYEQYF
CDR3 DNA: TGTGCCAGCAGCCAAGAGTGGTCCTACGAGCAGTACTTC

V gene: TRBV5-6
J gene: TRBJ2-1
D gene: -
CDR3 protein: CASSLWDVREQFF
CDR3 DNA: TGTGCCAGCAGCTTGTGGGACGTCCGAGAGCAGTTCTTC

V gene: TRBV6-6
J gene: TRBJ1-2
D gene: -
CDR3 protein: CASSQPGIYGYTF
CDR3 DNA: TGTGCCAGCAGTCAACCGGGAATCTATGGCTACACCTTC

V gene: TRBV27
J gene: TRBJ2-4
D gene: TRBD1
CDR3 protein: CASSFASTGRPKNIQYF
CDR3 DNA: TGTGCCAGCAGTTTCGCCTCGACAGGGCGGCCCAAAAACATTCAGTACTTC

V gene: TRBV15
J gene: TRBJ2-3
D gene: TRBD2
CDR3 protein: CATSRELAGADTQYF
CDR3 DNA: TGTGCCACCAGCAGAGAACTAGCGGGAGCAGATACGCAGTATTTT

V gene: TRBV27
J gene: TRBJ2-4
D gene: -
CDR3 protein: CASSPFPSGIQYF
CDR3 DNA: TGTGCCAGCAGCCCCTTCCCTTCGGGCATTCAGTACTTC

V gene: TRBV2
J gene: TRBJ1-1
D gene: -
CDR3 protein: CASNPKYTEAFF
CDR3 DNA: TGTGCCAGCAATCCGAAGTACACTGAAGCTTTCTTT

V gene: TRBV29-1
J gene: TRBJ1-2
D gene: -
CDR3 protein: CSVPGPSSWGYTF
CDR3 DNA: TGCAGCGTCCCGGGACCATCCTCCTGGGGCTACACCTTC

V gene: TRBV27
J gene: TRBJ2-2
D gene: -
CDR3 protein: CASSQQGRAELFF
CDR3 DNA: TGTGCCAGCAGCCAGCAGGGGCGGGCGGAGCTGTTTTTT

V gene: TRBV20-1
J gene: TRBJ2-1
D gene: -
CDR3 protein: CSARDLYQTGALYNEQFF
CDR3 DNA: TGCAGTGCTAGAGATCTGTATCAGACAGGAGCCCTTTACAATGAGCAGTTCTTC

V gene: TRBV2
J gene: TRBJ2-5
D gene: TRBD2
CDR3 protein: CASSDTAGDGETQYF
CDR3 DNA: TGTGCCAGCAGTGATACAGCGGGAGACGGAGAGACCCAGTACTTC

V gene: TRBV9
J gene: TRBJ1-2
D gene: -
CDR3 protein: CASSPSLDNHYGYTF
CDR3 DNA: TGTGCCAGCAGCCCGAGTTTGGATAATCACTATGGCTACACCTTC

V gene: TRBV6-6
J gene: TRBJ2-3
D gene: -
CDR3 protein: CASTYPGGDTQYF
CDR3 DNA: TGTGCCAGCACTTACCCCGGGGGAGATACGCAGTATTTT

V gene: TRBV5-1
J gene: TRBJ1-1
D gene: -
CDR3 protein: CASSLRDTEAFF
CDR3 DNA: TGCGCCAGCAGCTTACGAGACACTGAAGCTTTCTTT

V gene: TRBV20-1
J gene: TRBJ2-7
D gene: -
CDR3 protein: CSARSLDTGSTEQYF
CDR3 DNA: TGCAGTGCTAGAAGCCTGGATACAGGGTCTACCGAGCAGTACTTC

V gene: TRBV28
J gene: TRBJ2-7
D gene: TRBD2
CDR3 protein: CASSPPTSSYEQYF
CDR3 DNA: TGTGCCAGCAGTCCCCCGACTAGCAGCTACGAGCAGTACTTC

V gene: TRBV20-1
J gene: TRBJ2-7
D gene: TRBD1
CDR3 protein: CSAIPGQGARNEQYF
CDR3 DNA: TGCAGTGCTATCCCGGGACAGGGGGCGCGCAACGAGCAGTACTTC

V gene: TRBV7-2
J gene: TRBJ2-3
D gene: -
CDR3 protein: CASSLGLRGTDTQYF
CDR3 DNA: TGTGCCAGCAGCTTAGGTTTGCGGGGCACAGATACGCAGTATTTT

V gene: TRBV20-1
J gene: TRBJ1-3
D gene: -
CDR3 protein: CSARDGNTIYF
CDR3 DNA: TGCAGTGCTAGGGATGGAAACACCATATATTTT

V gene: TRBV27
J gene: TRBJ2-1
D gene: -
CDR3 protein: CASSKGSSYNEQFF
CDR3 DNA: TGTGCCAGCAGTAAAGGGAGCTCCTACAATGAGCAGTTCTTC

V gene: TRBV20-1
J gene: TRBJ1-1
D gene: -
CDR3 protein: CSATTDPNTEAFF
CDR3 DNA: TGCAGTGCTACGACAGACCCGAACACTGAAGCTTTCTTT

V gene: TRBV5-4
J gene: TRBJ2-1
D gene: TRBD1
CDR3 protein: CASSPPRQGTYNEQFF
CDR3 DNA: TGTGCCAGCAGCCCTCCCCGACAGGGGACTTACAATGAGCAGTTCTTC

V gene: TRBV10-3
J gene: TRBJ2-5
D gene: TRBD1
CDR3 protein: CAISGPGQRQETQYF
CDR3 DNA: TGTGCCATCAGTGGGCCGGGACAGCGCCAAGAGACCCAGTACTTC

V gene: TRBV2
J gene: TRBJ2-3
D gene: -
CDR3 protein: CASSEPGHLGGTDTQYF
CDR3 DNA: TGTGCCAGCAGCGAACCGGGACACCTAGGCGGCACAGATACGCAGTATTTT